In its sample, the clone carrying this T cell receptor beta chain was seen many times. The data stem from a study of breast tumors, draining lymph nodes, adjacent tissues. TCRdb re-called the multiplex PCR reads through MiXCR, storing one row per CDR3 protein. The repertoire includes tens of thousands of distinct CDR3 sequences, 20% to 25% of them detected once, and 7.5% to 9.5% sits in the top ten. Germline CDR1 is MGHRA and CDR2 is YSYEKL. The germline V and J ends were trimmed by 1 base and 3 bases, with 10 bases remaining between them. The CDR3 runs to 15 residues. The TCR sequence derives from a female donor with breast cancer. Some clones in this sample may be carry-over from other donors' samples. The specimen sequenced was breast tumor tissue. The chain employs TRBV4-1 and TRBJ1-3; TRBD1 is a possible D gene (6 bases). The CDR3 here is CASSQADSNGNTIYF. For the CDR3, the DNA is TGCGCCAGCAGCCAAGCGGACAGTAATGGAAACACCATATATTTT.